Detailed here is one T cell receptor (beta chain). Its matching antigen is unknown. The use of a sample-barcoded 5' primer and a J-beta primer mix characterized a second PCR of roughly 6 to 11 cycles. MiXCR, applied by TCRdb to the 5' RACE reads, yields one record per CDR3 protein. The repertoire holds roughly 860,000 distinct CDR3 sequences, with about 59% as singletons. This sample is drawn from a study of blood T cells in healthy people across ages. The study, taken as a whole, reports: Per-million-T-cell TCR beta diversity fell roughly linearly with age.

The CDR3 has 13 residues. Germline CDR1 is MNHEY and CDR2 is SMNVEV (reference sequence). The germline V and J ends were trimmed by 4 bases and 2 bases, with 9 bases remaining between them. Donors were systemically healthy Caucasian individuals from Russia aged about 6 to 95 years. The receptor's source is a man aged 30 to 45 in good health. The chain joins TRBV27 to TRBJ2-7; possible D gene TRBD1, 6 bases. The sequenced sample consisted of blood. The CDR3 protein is CASSWTATYEQYF. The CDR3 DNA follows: TGTGCCAGCAGTTGGACAGCCACCTACGAGCAGTACTTC.